Below, 7 T cell receptor beta chains from the same sample are listed, as sequenced in a study of T cells in localized non-small cell lung cancer. The table came from immunoSEQ multiplex PCR; TCRdb's copy has only in-frame clones and leaves some out. The table records 43,000 or so clones, around 90% of them present only once. The specimen was PBMCs, collected before any cancer treatment. The receptors here all came from a woman aged 35 to 70 with stage II lung adenocarcinoma.

The V and J genes are TRBV6-5 and TRBJ1-2, with D maybe TRBD1 (5 bases). The CDR3 spans 14 residues. Germline CDR1 is MNHEY and CDR2 is SVGAGI. The V end lost 2 bases, the J end lost 11 bases, and 18 bases lay between the germline ends. The CDR3 spells CASSYRDFSVGYTF. CDR3 nucleotide sequence: TGTGCCAGCAGTTACCGGGACTTCTCGGTGGGATACACCTTC.

V is TRBV5-6 and J is TRBJ1-5; D gene uncertain. CDR1 is SGHDT, CDR2 YYEEEE, per germline. Trimming removed 3 bases from V and 3 bases from J, with 19 bases in between. The CDR3 length is 17 residues. CDR3 nucleotides: TGTGCCAGCAGCTCCCGTATCGTAGGGTCCGACAATCAGCCCCAGCATTTT. The encoded protein is CASSSRIVGSDNQPQHF.

The chain links TRBV28 to TRBJ2-2; D not certain. Between the trimmed V and J ends, which lost 8 bases and 10 bases, there was a span of 11 bases. The V gene's germline CDR1 is MDHEN and CDR2 SYDVKM. The CDR3 consists of 11 residues. CDR3 amino acids: CASGWGVELFF. The CDR3 DNA follows: TGTGCCAGCGGTTGGGGTGTGGAGCTGTTTTTT.

This clone was seen once. The V gene is TRBV25-1, the J gene TRBJ2-7, with unresolved D. Germline values: CDR1 MGHDK, CDR2 SYGVNS. The CDR3 is 12 amino acids. Trimming shortened V by 0 bases and J by 7 bases, and 7 bases separated the two germline ends. The CDR3 is CASSEYPREQYF. CDR3 coding DNA: TGTGCCAGCAGTGAATATCCAAGAGAGCAGTACTTC.

This clone turned up a few times. The gene calls are TRBV29-1 and TRBJ2-2, with a weak D call TRBD2 (6 bases). The germline CDR1 and CDR2 sequences are SQVTM and ANQGSEA. V lost 7 bases and J lost 0, with 15 bases in between. This CDR3 contains 15 residues. CDR3 sequence: CSARSGGTNTGELFF. CDR3 DNA: TGCAGCGCTAGGTCCGGGGGTACGAACACCGGGGAGCTGTTTTTT.

The chain is built from TRBV27 and TRBJ1-2; D not resolved. Germline loops: CDR1 MNHEY, CDR2 SMNVEV (reference sequence). This CDR3 has 16 amino acids. Trimming left V 3 bases short and J 0 bases short, with 14 bases between. CDR3 DNA: TGTGCCAGCAGTTTGTGGGAACGGCGTACTAACTATGGCTACACCTTC. It yields the protein CASSLWERRTNYGYTF.

The sample holds one count of this clone. This rearrangement joins TRBV5-1 to TRBJ2-6; TRBD2 matches at 9 bases. V shed 4 bases and J 0 bases; nucleotides not matched to a gene: 8. The CDR3 contains 18 residues. Germline V gives CDR1 SGHRS, CDR2 YFSETQ. The CDR3 reads CASSPSGRTRSGANVLTF. The CDR3, as DNA: TGCGCCAGCAGCCCGAGCGGGAGGACCCGCTCTGGGGCCAACGTCCTGACTTTC. The complete variable domain, with remaining parts taken from reference TRBV5-1 and TRBJ2-6, reads KAGVTQTPRYLIKTRGQQVTLSCSPISGHRSVSWYQQTPGQGLQFLFEYFSETQRNKGNFPGRFSGRQFSNSRSEMNVSTLELGDSALYLCASSPSGRTRSGANVLTFGAGSRLTVL.